The present entry profiles one TCR beta chain with its context. This specimen belongs to a study of T cell responses to AZD1222 COVID-19 vaccine. The protocol was immunoSEQ multiplex PCR, while the TCRdb copy is restricted to in-frame clones and leaves out a portion. The top ten clones hold under 2% of a sample with about 180,000 clones, roughly 94% of them seen once. The V and J ends lost 0 bases and 7 bases respectively, with 10 bases between them. CDR1 and CDR2 from the germline V gene are LGHNA and YSLEER. This CDR3 has 14 residues. The material sequenced was peripheral blood, taken 28 days after the second AZD1222 dose. V is TRBV4-3 and J is TRBJ1-5; D is possibly TRBD1 (5 bases). This clonotype originated in an adult who received the AZD1222 COVID-19 vaccine. The CDR3 DNA reads TGCGCCAGCAGCCAAGATGAAGGGGCCCAGCCCCAGCATTTT. Amino acids: CASSQDEGAQPQHF.